This record covers a single T cell receptor (beta chain). This clonotype has at least ten counts. No antigen is known for it. No quality values exist for individual bases; no much larger clone is one base distant. The data belong to a study of T-cell memory formation after mild COVID-19 (dated by TCRdb to about 2021). As for the study more broadly: TCR sequence clusters from the two donors were largely donor specific. In two donors, T-cell clones that expanded and contracted after mild COVID-19 were followed by sequencing TCRalpha and TCRbeta repertoires longitudinally. Two young, previously healthy adult volunteers made up the cohort, one male and one female.

The CDR3 runs 14 amino acids, cysteine and phenylalanine included. The CDR3 DNA has 42 bases and is translated from base 1. In the germline V gene, CDR1 corresponds to MDHEN and CDR2 to SYDVKM. V and J are truncated by 10 bases and 3 bases respectively, leaving an intervening sequence of 19 bases. What the study reported, not specific to this receptor: Whether the second-wave clones peaking on day 37 were SARS-CoV-2 specific was not confirmed. Some responding clones were detected in pre-infection memory, suggesting pre-existing cross-reactive memory T cells joined the SARS-CoV-2 response. Only a couple of mild cases were covered in the study, and larger cohorts including severe cases with pre-infection samples were considered necessary. Contracting CD4+ clones were found mainly in CM and EM memory subsets, while CD8+ clones were enriched in EMRA. From day 15 to 85, contracting clones showed balanced CD4/CD8 phenotypes, whereas a second wave of clones that expanded from day 15 to 37 leaned towards CD4+.

Ficoll-Paque density gradient centrifugation was used to isolate PBMCs. The instrument given in TCRdb is Illumina NovaSeq 6000. TCRalpha and TCRbeta cDNA libraries were constructed by 5'RACE with constant-segment primers, with sample barcodes and unique molecular identifiers being introduced. RNA was extracted from every sample with Trizol reagent. Amplification of the libraries took two PCR steps, and the second step added a second sample barcode plus Illumina TruSeq adapters. Libraries were sequenced on an Illumina NovaSeq with 2 x 150 bp paired-end reads. Per the authors' processing: Reads were demultiplexed and collapsed into UMI-guided consensus sequences with migec v1.2.7. Using mixcr v2.1.11, the UMI consensuses were aligned to TRA and TRB V and J templates and assembled into clonotypes. Clonotypes were classified as expanded or contracted when called significant by both edgeR and NoisET, with noise models trained on biological replicates. For edgeR calls, the cutoffs were a false discovery rate-adjusted p below 0.01 and a log2 fold-change threshold of 1. PCA with hierarchical clustering of max-normalized trajectories of the 1000 most abundant clonotypes was used as exploratory dynamics analysis. Separately sequenced CD4+ and CD8+ repertoires were used to assign a CD4 or CD8 phenotype to each responding clone. The public reads were reanalyzed by TCRdb: fastp trimming at Q25, MiXCR alignment, in-frame beta chains only. Identical CDR3 proteins give one entry, which carries the most common genes and DNA. V and J calls and clone size were set by TCRdb, not the authors. The sample contains 450,000 to 650,000 distinct CDR3 sequences, less than 25% of them found a single time. The top ten clones comprise around 9.2% of the sample.

This sequence uses TRBV28 and TRBJ2-7; TRBD1 is a possible D gene, resting on 6 matching bases. The TCR sequence derives from an adult woman who had mild COVID-19 (a few samples of this study predate the infection). The sample titles of this study are shuffled in the database, so cell type and time point are left out; the donor was told from shared clones. The sample comprised PBMCs or a T cell subset sorted from them (not recorded which). The CDR3 reads CATKGRDTFYEQYF. The base sequence is TGTGCCACTAAAGGCCGGGACACTTTCTACGAGCAGTACTTC.